Each of the 19 T cell receptor beta chains below was sequenced from the same sample in a study of radiation and T cells in renal cell carcinoma. Profiled with immunoSEQ multiplex PCR; TCRdb holds only in-frame clones, not every one. The sample contains tens of thousands of clones, 75% to 85% of which appear only once. Described time point: baseline pretreatment blood. Treatment noted: 15 Gy SBRT to primary tumor, nephrectomy 4 weeks later. The material was blood, obtained from a patient whose treatment included radiotherapy and nephrectomy. Receptors were obtained from a woman aged 70 to 79 with renal cell carcinoma.

This clone was seen more than once but under ten times. The junction shows a germline mismatch at one end, possibly a read error. Written as DNA, the CDR3 is TGCGTCAGCGGGACCCAGGGGAATGAGCAGTTCTTC. Translation: CVSGTQGNEQFF. The chain couples TRBV5-1 to TRBJ2-1, with D maybe TRBD2 (7 bases). Germline loops: CDR1 SGHRS, CDR2 YFSETQ. The CDR3 is made up of 12 amino acids.

This chain joins TRBV19 and TRBJ2-1, with no clear D. CDR1 is LNHDA, CDR2 SQIVND, per germline (reference sequence). This CDR3 region has 13 residues. Deletions cut 1 base from V and 5 bases from J, with 6 bases between. CDR3 loop: CASSIGTNNEQFF. Here the CDR3 DNA reads TGTGCCAGTAGTATAGGGACCAACAATGAGCAGTTCTTC.

The chain employs TRBV5-6 and TRBJ1-2; D might be TRBD1 (5 bases). This CDR3 has 13 residues. The germline gives CDR1 SGHDT, CDR2 YYEEEE. V lost 1 base, J lost 8 bases, and 12 bases lay in between. CDR3: CASSLTGAGGYTF. In DNA, the CDR3 is TGTGCCAGCAGCTTGACCGGGGCCGGCGGCTACACCTTC.

The gene calls are TRBV9 and TRBJ2-3, with D perhaps matching TRBD2 (5 bases). The CDR3 loop spans 15 amino acids. The V end was cut by 0 bases, the J end by 5 bases, with 13 bases between. Germline CDR1 is SGDLS and CDR2 is YYNGEE. The CDR3: CASSVEGTREDTQYF. The CDR3 coding sequence is TGTGCCAGCAGCGTAGAAGGAACTAGGGAAGATACGCAGTATTTT.

The V gene is TRBV27, the J gene TRBJ1-5, with 9 bases identical to TRBD1. V dropped 4 bases and J dropped 7; count of bases not matched to a gene: 5. The CDR3 sequence is 14 residues long. The V gene's germline CDR1 is MNHEY and CDR2 SMNVEV (reference sequence). The CDR3 DNA sequence: TGTGCCAGCAGTTCCGACAGGGGGGGCCAGCCCCAGCATTTT. It yields the protein CASSSDRGGQPQHF.

V and J are TRBV27 and TRBJ2-3, with unresolved D. Germline V CDR1 and CDR2: MNHEY, SMNVEV (reference sequence). CDR3 length equals 15 residues. V was trimmed by 8 bases and J by 3 bases, leaving 18 bases between them. CDR3 coding DNA: TGTGCCAGCTCCCCACTAACCCTCTCAACAGATACGCAGTATTTT. Its translation: CASSPLTLSTDTQYF.

The rearrangement uses TRBV7-2 and TRBJ2-1; 11 bases are a match to TRBD2. The CDR3 contains 16 residues. Trimming removed 3 bases from V and 7 bases from J; junction bases left unmatched: 8. Per the germline V gene, CDR1 is SGHTA and CDR2 is FQGNSA. This CDR3 is CASSFTSGSSLNEQFF. The CDR3 nucleotides are TGTGCCAGCAGCTTTACTAGCGGGAGTAGTTTGAATGAGCAGTTCTTC. Drawing the rest from reference TRBV7-2 and TRBJ2-1, the complete variable domain is GAGVSQSPSNKVTEKGKDVELRCDPISGHTALYWYRQSLGQGLEFLIYFQGNSAPDKSGLPSDRFSAERTGGSVSTLTIQRTQQEDSAVYLCASSFTSGSSLNEQFFGPGTRLTVL.

This chain connects TRBV2 to TRBJ2-7; D not certain. CDR3 length: 12 amino acids. From germline, CDR1 is SNHLY and CDR2 FYNNEI. The ends were cut back, 7 bases at V and 6 bases at J, with 13 bases in the middle. The CDR3 DNA reads TGTGCCAGCACCGATTCACTCGGCGAGCAGTACTTC. Its translation: CASTDSLGEQYF.

V usage is TRBV10-3 and J usage is TRBJ2-1; D may match TRBD1 or TRBD2 (5 bases each). This CDR3 contains 15 residues. The V gene lost 6 bases and the J gene lost 4 bases, with 16 bases spanning the gap. Germline CDR1 ENHRY, CDR2 SYGVKD. The CDR3, as DNA: TGTGCCATCAGGGCCGGGACCGAATCTTACAATGAGCAGTTCTTC. Translated: CAIRAGTESYNEQFF.

The rearrangement uses TRBV2 and TRBJ1-4; a possible D gene is TRBD1 (6 bases). Germline values: CDR1 SNHLY, CDR2 FYNNEI. Deletions cut 7 bases from V and 5 bases from J, with 8 bases between. The CDR3 consists of 12 residues. The CDR3 loop reads CASNQGNEKLFF. The CDR3 DNA reads TGTGCCAGCAATCAGGGGAATGAAAAACTGTTTTTT. The full variable domain, completed using reference TRBV2 and TRBJ1-4, is EPEVTQTPSHQVTQMGQEVILRCVPISNHLYFYWYRQILGQKVEFLVSFYNNEISEKSEIFDDQFSVERPDGSNFTLKIRSTKLEDSAMYFCASNQGNEKLFFGSGTQLSVL.

This clone showed up many times. J is TRBJ2-3 and V is TRBV2; D might be TRBD2 (6 bases). CDR1 is SNHLY, CDR2 FYNNEI, per germline. The CDR3 is 15 amino acids. V lost 6 bases and J 4 bases, leaving 17 bases between the germline ends. In DNA, the CDR3 is TGTGCCAGCAGGAAGCGGGCCGGGGACGCAGATACGCAGTATTTT. Protein: CASRKRAGDADTQYF. Drawing the rest from reference TRBV2 and TRBJ2-3, the complete variable domain is EPEVTQTPSHQVTQMGQEVILRCVPISNHLYFYWYRQILGQKVEFLVSFYNNEISEKSEIFDDQFSVERPDGSNFTLKIRSTKLEDSAMYFCASRKRAGDADTQYFGPGTRLTVL.

This chain links TRBV5-6 with TRBJ1-1; D possibly corresponds to TRBD1 (5 bases). Germline CDR1 reads SGHDT; CDR2 reads YYEEEE. This CDR3 region has 17 residues. V dropped 0 bases and J dropped 3 bases, with 18 bases sitting between them. Here the CDR3 reads CASSLALVGWGDTEAFF. The CDR3 bases are TGTGCCAGCAGCTTGGCGTTAGTTGGATGGGGGGACACTGAAGCTTTCTTT. The full variable domain, its missing parts supplied by reference TRBV5-6 and TRBJ1-1, is DAGVTQSPTHLIKTRGQQVTLRCSPKSGHDTVSWYQQALGQGPQFIFQYYEEEERQRGNFPDRFSGHQFPNYSSELNVNALLLGDSALYLCASSLALVGWGDTEAFFGQGTRLTVV.

This sequence joins TRBV5-6 and TRBJ1-2; no clear D. The V gene lost 4 bases and the J gene lost 4 bases, with 14 bases spanning the gap. The CDR3 spans 14 residues. Germline CDR1 SGHDT, CDR2 YYEEEE. The chain's CDR3 is CASSLNIRGYGYTF. In nucleotides, the CDR3 is TGTGCCAGCAGCCTAAATATTCGGGGCTATGGCTACACCTTC.

This rearrangement joins TRBV7-8 to TRBJ1-5; 7 nucleotides align to TRBD1. The germline CDR1 and CDR2 sequences are SGHVS and FQNEAQ. The J segment lost 4 bases and the V segment lost 2 bases, leaving 8 bases of the junction unmatched. The CDR3 is 16 residues long. The CDR3 region is CASSLTFYRGNQPQHF. The CDR3 DNA reads as TGTGCCAGCAGCTTAACGTTCTACAGGGGTAATCAGCCCCAGCATTTT.

The V call is TRBV6-6, the J call TRBJ2-7, with D perhaps TRBD2 (5 bases). Trimming shortened V by 4 bases and J by 0 bases, and 10 bases separated the two germline ends. Germline V lookup: CDR1 MNHNY, CDR2 SVGAGI (reference sequence). The CDR3 is 14 residues long. CDR3 DNA sequence: TGTGCCAGCAGTTTGGACTTGAGCTCCTACGAGCAGTACTTC. Amino acids: CASSLDLSSYEQYF.

The rearrangement uses TRBV18 and TRBJ2-5; 8 bases map to TRBD1. V gave up 6 bases and J gave up 3 bases; unmatched junction bases: 9. The germline gives CDR1 KGHSH, CDR2 LQKENI. CDR3 length: 15 residues. CDR3 DNA: TGTGCCAGCTCGACTCGTCAGGGGGCGGAAGAGACCCAGTACTTC. Translated, it gives CASSTRQGAEETQYF.

The genes are TRBV7-2 and TRBJ2-5, with 14 bases matching TRBD2. This CDR3 contains 16 residues. After removal of 6 bases from V and 2 bases from J, the junction contained 5 bases not matched to a gene. CDR1 and CDR2 (germline): SGHTA, FQGNSA. In DNA form, the CDR3 reads TGTGCCAGCAGTCGACTAGCGGGAGGGCCACAAGAGACCCAGTACTTC. Protein product: CASSRLAGGPQETQYF.

V usage is TRBV21-1 and J usage is TRBJ1-1; TRBD1, as called in the table, went unchecked against the DNA. TRBV21-1 is described as a pseudogene. This CDR3 has 16 amino acids. The CDR3 reads CASSKPQGVGNTEAFF. In DNA form, the CDR3 reads TGTGCCAGCAGCAAACCTCAGGGCGTAGGGAACACTGAAGCTTTCTTT.

J is TRBJ2-3 and V is TRBV30; D may be TRBD1 (5 bases). The V gene's germline CDR1 is GTSNPN and CDR2 SVGIG (reference sequence). V was clipped by 2 bases and J by 2 bases, with 8 bases between them. The CDR3 loop spans 13 amino acids. CDR3 protein: CAWSRTHTDTQYF. CDR3 in DNA: TGTGCCTGGAGTAGGACACACACAGATACGCAGTATTTT.